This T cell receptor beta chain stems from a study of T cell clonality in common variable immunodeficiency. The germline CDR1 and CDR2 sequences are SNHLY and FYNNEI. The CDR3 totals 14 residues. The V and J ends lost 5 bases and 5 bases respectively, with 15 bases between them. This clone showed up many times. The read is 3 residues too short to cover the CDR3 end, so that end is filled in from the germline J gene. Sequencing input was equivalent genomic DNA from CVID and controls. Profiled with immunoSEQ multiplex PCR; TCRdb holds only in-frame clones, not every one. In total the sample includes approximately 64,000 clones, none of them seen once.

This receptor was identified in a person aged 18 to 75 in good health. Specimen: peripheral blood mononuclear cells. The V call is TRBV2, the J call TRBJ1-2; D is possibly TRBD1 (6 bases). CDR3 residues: CASSTHRASYGYTF. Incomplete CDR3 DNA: TGTGCCAGCAGTACCCACAGGGCCTCGTATGGC.